This T cell receptor (beta chain) was found in a study of OX40 agonist ivuxolimab in advanced cancers. Notes on the study in general: Partly responding patients at 0.1-3.0 mg/kg showed some of the smallest clonal expansion.

This CDR3 comprises 14 residues. The germline gives CDR1 ENHRY, CDR2 SYGVKD. As regards this clone: What it binds is not known.

Repertoires were generated with immunoSEQ multiplex PCR, while TCRdb's copy carries only in-frame clones and drops some. The repertoire consists of about 65,000 clones, with approximately 89% occurring once and the leading ten covering 1% to 1.2%. The V call is TRBV10-3, the J call TRBJ2-5; TRBD1 agrees at 10 bases. The J call may not be correct, given that the DNA end is closer to TRBJ2-7. The sample consisted of CD4+ or CD8+ T cells sorted from blood, taken in a trial of the OX40 agonist ivuxolimab. This clonotype was obtained from an adult with an advanced solid tumor such as melanoma, head and neck, liver or kidney cancer. CDR3: CAISDLGTGVEQYF. In DNA, the CDR3 is TGTGCCATCAGTGATTTGGGGACAGGGGTCGAGCAGTACTTC.